The 12 T cell receptor beta chains given below trace back to one sample, sequenced in a study of blood T cell repertoires in COVID-19. Data came from immunoSEQ multiplex PCR; TCRdb stores just in-frame clones and leaves some out. The sample lists roughly 400,000 clones, around nine tenths occurring once. The sequenced sample was PBMCs or T cells enriched from blood (not recorded which). These receptor sequences come from a woman aged 50 to 60 who had recovered from COVID-19.

CDR3 nucleotides: TGTGCCAGCAGTTTGATAGGGACAGGGGGATACGAGCAGTACTTC. Residues: CASSLIGTGGYEQYF. This rearrangement joins TRBV25-1 to TRBJ2-7; TRBD1 matches 11 bases. The CDR3 length is 15 residues. Germline trimming cut 5 bases from V and 4 bases from J; bases unmatched to any gene: 7. CDR1 is MGHDK and CDR2 is SYGVNS in the germline V gene.

This chain's CDR3 is CASSLRTADRVLDRFF. The DNA for the CDR3 is TGTGCCAGCAGCTTGCGGACAGCAGACCGGGTCCTAGATCGGTTTTTT. The chain uses TRBV5-6 and TRBJ2-2, with D possibly TRBD1 on 6 matching bases. V was cut by 1 base and J by 16 bases, with 26 bases left in between. The germline gives CDR1 SGHDT, CDR2 YYEEEE. This CDR3 region has 16 residues.

The chain combines TRBV6-5 with TRBJ1-5; the D gene is possibly TRBD1 (5 bases). The V end was cut by 4 bases, the J end by 0 bases, with 7 bases between. Germline V lookup: CDR1 MNHEY, CDR2 SVGAGI. The CDR3 is 14 amino acids. The CDR3 loop is CASSSGDSNQPQHF. The CDR3 DNA sequence: TGTGCCAGCAGTTCGGGGGATAGCAATCAGCCCCAGCATTTT.

The rearrangement uses TRBV6-5 and TRBJ1-5; 9 bases map to TRBD1. The CDR3 is 15 residues long. V was clipped by 5 bases and J by 0 bases; unmatched bases: 2. From germline, CDR1 is MNHEY and CDR2 SVGAGI. This chain's CDR3 is CASSRTGDSNQPQHF. In nucleotides, the CDR3 is TGTGCCAGCAGTCGGACAGGGGATAGCAATCAGCCCCAGCATTTT.

This sequence joins TRBV7-2 and TRBJ2-7, with 8 bases lining up with TRBD1. Germline CDR1 reads SGHTA; CDR2 reads FQGNSA. The CDR3 runs to 15 residues. V trimming: 4 bases; J trimming: 2 bases; junction bases outside the gene matches: 7. CDR3 loop: CASSSQDRVPYEQYF. CDR3 in DNA: TGTGCCAGCAGCTCGCAGGACAGGGTACCCTACGAGCAGTACTTC.

This chain connects TRBV3-1 (or the pseudogene TRBV3-2) to TRBJ1-6, with 9 bases that match TRBD1. V lost 7 bases, J lost 9 bases, and 13 bases stayed unmatched. The CDR3 consists of 16 residues. The germline V gene has CDR1 LGHDT and CDR2 YNNKEL (reference sequence). The CDR3 nucleotides are TGTGCCAGCACCTCTCGCGGGGGGACAGGGTTTTCACCCCTCCACTTT. Residues: CASTSRGGTGFSPLHF.

The chain is built from TRBV7-6 and TRBJ2-7; perhaps TRBD2 as D (5 bases). The CDR3 spans 15 residues. Per germline, CDR1 SGHVS and CDR2 FNYEAQ. Trimming left V 1 base short and J 3 bases short, with 13 bases between. CDR3 in DNA: TGTGCCAGCAGCTTAGACGAGGGCCCCAACTACGAGCAGTACTTC. The encoded protein is CASSLDEGPNYEQYF.

V and J are TRBV29-1 and TRBJ2-7; the D is unclear. V lost 4 bases and J 0 bases, leaving 7 bases between the germline ends. The CDR3 sequence is 12 residues long. From germline, CDR1 is SQVTM and CDR2 ANQGSEA. Here the CDR3 reads CSVAQNSYEQYF. As DNA, the CDR3 is TGCAGCGTTGCTCAGAACTCCTACGAGCAGTACTTC.

The J gene is TRBJ1-2, the V gene TRBV7-9, with TRBD1 matching 7 bases. CDR1 and CDR2 (germline): SEHNR, FQNEAQ (reference sequence). The ends lost 8 bases at V and 6 bases at J; junction bases unmatched: 18. The CDR3 consists of 16 residues. CDR3 residues: CASAHAGQIPSDGYTF. In nucleotides, the CDR3 is TGTGCCAGCGCACACGCGGGACAGATACCTTCGGATGGCTACACCTTC.

This clone was picked up many times. This chain links TRBV4-1 with TRBJ1-2; 8 positions agree with TRBD1. CDR1 is MGHRA, CDR2 YSYEKL, per germline. J lost 7 bases, V lost 4 bases, and 8 bases had no gene match. CDR3 size: 14 residues. The CDR3: CASSRTGLLSGYTF. In DNA form, the CDR3 reads TGCGCCAGCAGCCGGACAGGGCTTTTATCTGGCTACACCTTC.

The V gene is TRBV7-6, the J gene TRBJ2-7; TRBD1 is a possible D gene (5 bases). Germline-derived CDR1 and CDR2 are SGHVS and FNYEAQ. There are 14 residues in the CDR3. V lost 4 bases, J lost 0 bases, and 10 bases lay in between. CDR3 in DNA: TGTGCCAGCAGCTCATCAGGGATCTCCTACGAGCAGTACTTC. It specifies CASSSSGISYEQYF.

This clone is a singleton in its sample. This chain connects TRBV10-3 to TRBJ1-6, with 7 bases that match TRBD1. Germline V gene sequence: CDR1 ENHRY, CDR2 SYGVKD. The CDR3 is 15 amino acids. Losses at the gene ends were 6 bases for V and 10 bases for J; bases not matched to a gene: 12. The CDR3 reads CAISERGQTGSPLHF. The CDR3 nucleotides are TGTGCCATCAGCGAGAGGGGACAGACTGGATCACCCCTCCACTTT.